Included here is one T cell receptor (beta chain) sequence, with context. The data derive from a study of T cell responses to AZD1222 COVID-19 vaccine. Sequencing used immunoSEQ multiplex PCR; TCRdb keeps in-frame clones, though not all of them. The data hold more than 85,000 clones, with more than 70% observed a single time. Sequenced here: peripheral blood, sampled on day 0 of AZD1222 vaccination. The sequence derives from an adult in good health.

CDR3 sequence: CASSHVGVGGYTF. For the CDR3, the DNA is TGTGCCAGCAGCCACGTGGGCGTCGGGGGCTACACCTTC. The rearrangement uses TRBV5-8 and TRBJ1-2; no firm D call. The CDR3 is 13 amino acids. The V gene lost 4 bases and the J gene lost 8 bases, with 15 bases spanning the gap. CDR1 and CDR2 from the germline V gene are SGHTS and YDEGEE. The full variable domain, rest sourced from reference TRBV5-8 and TRBJ1-2, is EAGVTQSPTHLIKTRGQQATLRCSPISGHTSVYWYQQALGLGLQFLLWYDEGEERNRGNFPPRFSGRQFPNYSSELNVNALELEDSALYLCASSHVGVGGYTFGSGTRLTVV.